The 24 T cell receptor beta chains given below trace back to one sample, sequenced in a study of brain T cells in children with intractable seizures. Sequencing was performed with immunoSEQ multiplex PCR; in TCRdb, only in-frame clones are kept and a portion is missing. The sample lists about 80,000 clones, around 90% occurring once. The input for sequencing was peripheral blood, taken at surgery. Receptor source: a girl aged 2-10 years with Rasmussen encephalitis and intractable seizures.

J is TRBJ2-7 and V is TRBV7-2; 10 bases are shared with TRBD2. CDR1 is SGHTA and CDR2 is FQGNSA in the germline V gene. The CDR3 contains 17 residues. Germline trimming cut 3 bases from V and 0 bases from J; bases unmatched to any gene: 8. The chain's CDR3 is CASSLSSGGIFSYEQYF. The DNA for the CDR3 is TGTGCCAGCAGCTTGAGTAGCGGGGGGATCTTCTCCTACGAGCAGTACTTC.

The chain has TRBV30 and TRBJ2-2, with D perhaps TRBD2 (6 bases). CDR3 size: 13 residues. Germline CDR1 and CDR2: GTSNPN and SVGIG (reference sequence). Trimming left V 3 bases short and J 4 bases short, with 9 bases between. The CDR3 region has the DNA TGTGCCTGGAGGGGAGGAGGCACCGGGGAGCTGTTTTTT. This gives the protein CAWRGGGTGELFF.

The rearrangement links TRBV20-1 to TRBJ1-6, with D possibly matching TRBD1 (5 bases). Germline V gives CDR1 DFQATT, CDR2 SNEGSKA (reference sequence). Trimming left V 3 bases short and J 6 bases short, with 12 bases between. CDR3 length: 14 amino acids. The CDR3 DNA reads as TGCAGTGCTAGTGGGGGACTGATTAATTCACCCCTCCACTTT. Translation: CSASGGLINSPLHF.

This clone occurred a few times. The chain is built from TRBV2 and TRBJ1-2; D remains unclear. V lost 5 bases and J lost 14, with 18 bases in between. The CDR3 extends over 12 amino acids. Germline V gene sequence: CDR1 SNHLY, CDR2 FYNNEI. The chain's CDR3 is CASSSDPVFRTF. CDR3 sequence (DNA): TGTGCCAGCAGTTCGGACCCCGTTTTTAGAACCTTC. Using reference TRBV2 and TRBJ1-2 for the parts outside the CDR3, the full variable domain is EPEVTQTPSHQVTQMGQEVILRCVPISNHLYFYWYRQILGQKVEFLVSFYNNEISEKSEIFDDQFSVERPDGSNFTLKIRSTKLEDSAMYFCASSSDPVFRTFGSGTRLTVV.

The rearrangement joins TRBV6-2 or TRBV6-3 to TRBJ2-7; 9 nucleotides align to TRBD1. The J segment lost 4 bases and the V segment lost 2 bases, leaving 3 bases of the junction unmatched. Germline V gene data show CDR1 as MNHEY and CDR2 as SVGEGT. The CDR3 is 14 amino acids. The CDR3 sequence: CASSYAGTGYEQYF. The DNA of the CDR3 is TGTGCCAGCAGTTACGCCGGGACAGGGTACGAGCAGTACTTC.

This chain uses TRBV2 with TRBJ1-1; D is uncertain. The V end lost 8 bases, the J end lost 4 bases, and 8 bases lay between the germline ends. Germline V gene sequence: CDR1 SNHLY, CDR2 FYNNEI. CDR3 length: 11 amino acids. In DNA, the CDR3 is TGTGCCAGCGGGGATATCACTGAAGCTTTCTTT. Translation: CASGDITEAFF.

This clone was detected only once. This rearrangement joins TRBV6-5 to TRBJ2-7; D uncertain. CDR3 length: 12 residues. Germline V lookup: CDR1 MNHEY, CDR2 SVGAGI. V shed 5 bases and J shed 6 bases, with 11 bases lying between them. The CDR3 here is CASSRPVGEQYF. The CDR3, as DNA: TGTGCCAGCAGTAGACCAGTTGGCGAGCAGTACTTC.

This clone has just a few counts. An end of the junction does not agree with germline; a read error may underlie this. The CDR3 nucleotides read TGTGCCAGCAGTGAACCCAGTAACAGTGAAGCTTTCTTT. Protein: CASSEPSNSEAFF. V is TRBV6-1 and J is TRBJ1-1; D gene unclear. The CDR3 has 13 residues. Looked up from germline, CDR1 is MNHNS and CDR2 is SASEGT.

The chain links TRBV9 to TRBJ2-2; D remains ambiguous. This CDR3 has 14 residues. Germline V gene sequence: CDR1 SGDLS, CDR2 YYNGEE. The V end lost 0 bases, the J end lost 1 base, and 4 bases lay between the germline ends. The chain's CDR3 is CASSVVGNTGELFF. In DNA form, the CDR3 reads TGTGCCAGCAGCGTAGTCGGGAACACCGGGGAGCTGTTTTTT.

CDR3 nucleotide sequence: TGTGCCAGCAGCTTGGAGGCTTTTTCAGATACGCAGTATTTT. Translation gives CASSLEAFSDTQYF. The chain uses TRBV5-4 and TRBJ2-3; D unclear. The germline V gene encodes CDR1 SGHNT and CDR2 YYREEE (reference sequence). Trimming stripped 0 bases from V and 4 bases from J, with 9 bases between. The CDR3 consists of 14 residues.

On this clone itself: Other nucleotide sequences in the sample specify the same CDR3. The rearrangement joins TRBV6-1 to TRBJ2-1; D uncertain. The germline CDR1 and CDR2 sequences are MNHNS and SASEGT. The length of the CDR3 is 14 residues. V was cut by 3 bases and J by 0 bases, with 6 bases left in between. CDR3 sequence reads: CASSDLLSYNEQFF. As DNA, the CDR3 is TGTGCCAGCAGTGATTTACTCTCCTACAATGAGCAGTTCTTC.

The chain carries TRBV19 and TRBJ2-7; the D call may be TRBD1 or TRBD2 (6 bases each). The CDR3 has 14 residues. Germline lookup yields CDR1 LNHDA and CDR2 SQIVND (reference sequence). The V and J ends lost 7 bases and 3 bases respectively, with 16 bases between them. The CDR3 protein is CASKGGPPGYEQYF. In DNA, the CDR3 is TGTGCCAGTAAGGGGGGCCCCCCAGGCTACGAGCAGTACTTC.

This chain connects TRBV7-3 to TRBJ2-7, with D perhaps matching TRBD1 or TRBD2 (5 bases each). CDR1 SGHTA and CDR2 FQGTGA come from the germline V gene. V dropped 2 bases and J dropped 2 bases, with 7 bases sitting between them. There are 13 residues in the CDR3. CDR3 residues: CASSLGGPYEQYF. Written as DNA, the CDR3 is TGTGCCAGCAGCTTAGGGGGTCCCTACGAGCAGTACTTC.

The rearrangement links TRBV6-5 to TRBJ2-3; 9 positions match TRBD1. With V trimmed by 4 bases and J by 5 bases, 7 bases remained unmatched. The V gene's germline CDR1 is MNHEY and CDR2 SVGAGI. The CDR3 has 15 amino acids. Here the CDR3 reads CASSSYRGLGDTQYF. The CDR3 DNA reads as TGTGCCAGCAGTTCGTACAGGGGGCTGGGAGATACGCAGTATTTT.

The chain employs TRBV10-1 and TRBJ1-1; D may be TRBD1 (5 bases). This CDR3 has 15 amino acids. The ends were cut back, 0 bases at V and 4 bases at J, with 12 bases in the middle. Germline V gives CDR1 WNHNN, CDR2 SYGVQD (reference sequence). The CDR3 bases are TGCGCCAGCAGTGAGTCGTTTCGGGGGACCACTGAAGCTTTCTTT. Translating it yields CASSESFRGTTEAFF.

On this clone: One end of the junction fails to match germline, which may point to a read error. The V call is TRBV3-1 (or the pseudogene TRBV3-2), the J call TRBJ1-2; D perhaps matches TRBD1 (6 bases). There are 15 residues in the CDR3. CDR1 is LGHDT and CDR2 is YNNKEL in the germline V gene (reference sequence). The CDR3 DNA reads as TGTGCCAGCAGCCCCCCCCTTGGCAGAAGGGGGAAGATCGCCTTC. Translated, it gives CASSPPLGRRGKIAF.

The V call is TRBV7-2, the J call TRBJ1-2, with a weak D call TRBD1 (6 bases). With 2 bases removed from V and 5 bases from J, the gap between germline ends came to 18 bases. The CDR3 is 16 amino acids. Germline lookup yields CDR1 SGHTA and CDR2 FQGNSA. In nucleotides, the CDR3 is TGTGCCAGCAGCTTACCCCTGCAGGGGCGCTGGTATGGCTACACCTTC. It codes for CASSLPLQGRWYGYTF.

J is TRBJ2-3 and V is TRBV7-2; 13 nucleotides match TRBD2. Germline V CDR1 and CDR2: SGHTA, FQGNSA. The CDR3 extends over 15 amino acids. J lost 4 bases, V lost 5 bases, and 3 bases had no gene match. The CDR3 DNA sequence: TGTGCCAGCAGCGCCGGACTAGCGGGGGCAGATACGCAGTATTTT. This gives the protein CASSAGLAGADTQYF.

V usage is TRBV5-6 and J usage is TRBJ1-5; D perhaps matches TRBD1 (6 bases). CDR1 and CDR2 from the germline V gene are SGHDT and YYEEEE. CDR3 length: 15 amino acids. The V end was cut by 4 bases, the J end by 0 bases, with 11 bases between. CDR3 nucleotides: TGTGCCAGCAGCAGACAGGAGAATAGCAATCAGCCCCAGCATTTT. Translation: CASSRQENSNQPQHF.

J is TRBJ2-3 and V is TRBV6-6; tentatively, D is TRBD2 (6 bases). V lost 6 bases, J lost 2 bases, and 15 bases lay in between. The CDR3 has 15 amino acids. Germline V gene lookup returns CDR1 MNHNY and CDR2 SVGAGI (reference sequence). In nucleotides, the CDR3 is TGTGCCAGCAGATACAGGCTAGCGCTCACAGATACGCAGTATTTT. This encodes CASRYRLALTDTQYF.

Only one count was recorded for this clone. The genes are TRBV24-1 and TRBJ1-6; D gene uncertain. The CDR3 has 13 residues. Per germline, CDR1 KGHDR and CDR2 SFDVKD. V lost 10 bases, J lost 8 bases, and 14 bases lay in between. In DNA, the CDR3 is TGTGCCACAAGAAACCTCCGTGATTCACCCCTCCACTTT. Translating gives CATRNLRDSPLHF.

This clone was observed a handful of times. The chain has TRBV7-9 and TRBJ2-7; D perhaps matches TRBD1 (5 bases). Germline CDR1 SEHNR, CDR2 FQNEAQ (reference sequence). The V end lost 5 bases, the J end lost 3 bases, and 11 bases lay between the germline ends. CDR3 size: 13 residues. CDR3: CASSQRQLYEQYF. The CDR3 DNA sequence: TGTGCCAGCAGCCAACGACAGCTCTACGAGCAGTACTTC. Drawing the rest from reference TRBV7-9 and TRBJ2-7, the complete variable domain is DTGVSQNPRHKITKRGQNVTFRCDPISEHNRLYWYRQTLGQGPEFLTYFQNEAQLEKSRLLSDRFSAERPKGSFSTLEIQRTEQGDSAMYLCASSQRQLYEQYFGPGTRLTVT.

The chain recombines TRBV19 with TRBJ1-5; TRBD1 aligns across 11 bases. CDR1 is LNHDA and CDR2 is SQIVND in the germline V gene (reference sequence). The CDR3 contains 14 residues. The V gene end was trimmed by 9 bases and the J gene end by 5 bases; junction bases not matched to a gene: 6. The CDR3 spells CASRRTGGYQPQHF. The CDR3 DNA is TGTGCCAGCCGAAGGACAGGGGGCTATCAGCCCCAGCATTTT.

The J gene is TRBJ1-1, the V gene TRBV3-1 (or the pseudogene TRBV3-2), with 8 bases lining up with TRBD1. The trim removed 9 bases at V and 1 base at J, leaving 7 bases unmatched. Germline CDR1 reads LGHDT; CDR2 reads YNNKEL (reference sequence). This CDR3 has 14 amino acids. In DNA form, the CDR3 reads TGTGCCAGTGTCCCAGGGGGCTCGAACACTGAAGCTTTCTTT. Protein: CASVPGGSNTEAFF.